This T cell receptor beta chain appears in the sequencing data of a study of cytomegalovirus exposure and HLA in healthy donors. The CDR3 sequence is 18 residues long. Deletions cut 3 bases from V and 2 bases from J, with 20 bases between. Germline V CDR1 and CDR2: LGHNA, YSLEER. Amplification used 60 Vbeta primers and 13 Jbeta primers. Here immunoSEQ multiplex PCR was the method, and the copy in TCRdb shows in-frame clones only, minus some. The repertoire holds tens of thousands of clones, under 80% seen once, with around a tenth in the top ten. The TCR was taken from a man younger than 45 in good health and CMV-seropositive. Sequenced sample: PBMCs. V is TRBV4-3 and J is TRBJ1-3, with D maybe TRBD1 (5 bases). CDR3 residues: CASSQGGGPTFPGNTIYF. CDR3 DNA: TGCGCCAGCAGCCAGGGGGGAGGGCCCACCTTCCCTGGAAACACCATATATTTT.